This TCR beta chain comes out of a study of blood T cells in healthy people across ages. Overall study context: Template switching captured about one barcoded beta molecule per two T cells.

Alongside a J-beta primer mix, a sample-barcoded 5' primer served in a second PCR lasting roughly 6 to 12 cycles. TCRdb re-analysed the 5' RACE reads in MiXCR, keeping a single row per CDR3 protein. The table lists hundreds of thousands of distinct CDR3 sequences, roughly 20% of them singletons, with 3.5% to 4% in the top ten. The germline V and J ends were trimmed by 1 base and 4 bases, with 15 bases remaining between them. The CDR3 has 16 amino acids. Germline lookup yields CDR1 SGHTA and CDR2 FQGTGA. This clonotype was observed a handful of times. This chain joins TRBV7-3 and TRBJ2-3, with a possible D match to TRBD2 (6 bases). The receptor was isolated from a man aged 70 or older in good health. What was sequenced was blood. This chain's CDR3 is CASSLMAGSVADTQYF. CDR3 coding DNA: TGTGCCAGCAGCTTAATGGCGGGATCAGTCGCAGATACGCAGTATTTT.